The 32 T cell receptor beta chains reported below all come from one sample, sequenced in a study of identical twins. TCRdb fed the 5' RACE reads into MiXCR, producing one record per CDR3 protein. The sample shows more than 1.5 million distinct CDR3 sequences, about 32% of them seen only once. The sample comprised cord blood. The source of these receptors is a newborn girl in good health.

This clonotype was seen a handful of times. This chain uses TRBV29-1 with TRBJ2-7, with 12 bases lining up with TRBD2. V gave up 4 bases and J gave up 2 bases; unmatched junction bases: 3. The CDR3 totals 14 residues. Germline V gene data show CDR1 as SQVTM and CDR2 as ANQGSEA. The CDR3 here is CSVGGLAGTYEQYF. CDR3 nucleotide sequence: TGCAGCGTTGGCGGACTAGCGGGAACCTACGAGCAGTACTTC.

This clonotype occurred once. In DNA, the CDR3 is TGCAGTGCTCCAGACTTCGGGGGGAAAAACATTCAGTACTTC. Translating it yields CSAPDFGGKNIQYF. The V and J genes are TRBV20-1 and TRBJ2-4; 7 nucleotides match TRBD2. The germline gives CDR1 DFQATT, CDR2 SNEGSKA (reference sequence). The ends lost 5 bases at V and 4 bases at J; junction bases unmatched: 8. This CDR3 comprises 14 residues.

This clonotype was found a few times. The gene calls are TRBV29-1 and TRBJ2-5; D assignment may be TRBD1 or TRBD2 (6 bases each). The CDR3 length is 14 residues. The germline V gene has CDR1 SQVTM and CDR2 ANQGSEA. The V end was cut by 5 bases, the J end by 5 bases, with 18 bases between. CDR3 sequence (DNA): TGCAGCGTTCTCCCCGGGGGCGCGGGGGAGACCCAGTACTTC. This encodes CSVLPGGAGETQYF.

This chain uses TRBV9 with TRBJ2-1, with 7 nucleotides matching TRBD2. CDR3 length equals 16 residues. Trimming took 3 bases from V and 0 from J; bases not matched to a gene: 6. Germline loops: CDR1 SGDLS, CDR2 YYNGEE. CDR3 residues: CASSARRGDSYNEQFF. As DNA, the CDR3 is TGTGCCAGCAGCGCTCGACGGGGGGACTCCTACAATGAGCAGTTCTTC.

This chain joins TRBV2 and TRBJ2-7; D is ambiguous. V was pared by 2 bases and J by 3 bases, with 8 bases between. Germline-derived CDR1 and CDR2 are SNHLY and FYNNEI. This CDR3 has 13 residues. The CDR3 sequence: CASSEKGDYEQYF. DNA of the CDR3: TGTGCCAGCAGTGAAAAGGGCGACTACGAGCAGTACTTC.

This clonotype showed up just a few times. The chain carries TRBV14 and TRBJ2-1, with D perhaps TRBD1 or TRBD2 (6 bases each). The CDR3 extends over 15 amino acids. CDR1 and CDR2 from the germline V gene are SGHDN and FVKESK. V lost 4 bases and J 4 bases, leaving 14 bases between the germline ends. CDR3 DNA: TGTGCCAGCAGCCGCTTGAAGGGGGGATACAATGAGCAGTTCTTC. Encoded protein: CASSRLKGGYNEQFF.

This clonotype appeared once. Written as DNA, the CDR3 is TGTGCCAGCAGCCAAACGGGACAGGGGGTTTCACCCCTCCACTTT. Protein product: CASSQTGQGVSPLHF. The chain combines TRBV14 with TRBJ1-6, with 11 bases aligning to TRBD1. CDR1 and CDR2 from the germline V gene are SGHDN and FVKESK. J lost 9 bases, V lost 2 bases, and 3 bases had no gene match. The CDR3 runs 15 residues.

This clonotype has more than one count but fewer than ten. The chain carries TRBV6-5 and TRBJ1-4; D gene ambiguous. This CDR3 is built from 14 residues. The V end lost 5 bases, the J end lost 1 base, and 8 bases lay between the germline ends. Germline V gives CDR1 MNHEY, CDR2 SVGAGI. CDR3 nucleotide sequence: TGTGCCAGCAGTCAGACAAAAACTAATGAAAAACTGTTTTTT. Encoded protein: CASSQTKTNEKLFF.

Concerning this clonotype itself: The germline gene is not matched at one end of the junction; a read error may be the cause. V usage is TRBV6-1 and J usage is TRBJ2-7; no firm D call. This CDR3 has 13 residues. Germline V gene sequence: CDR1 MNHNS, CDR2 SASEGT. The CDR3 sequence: CASSELWWYGQYF. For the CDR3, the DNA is TGTGCCAGCAGTGAACTCTGGTGGTACGGGCAGTACTTC.

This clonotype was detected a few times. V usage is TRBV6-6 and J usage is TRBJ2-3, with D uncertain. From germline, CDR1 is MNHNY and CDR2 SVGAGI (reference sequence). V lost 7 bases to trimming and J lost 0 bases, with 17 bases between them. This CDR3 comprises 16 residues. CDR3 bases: TGTGCCAGCACTCTAAGAGGCGGACCTAGCACAGATACGCAGTATTTT. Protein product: CASTLRGGPSTDTQYF.

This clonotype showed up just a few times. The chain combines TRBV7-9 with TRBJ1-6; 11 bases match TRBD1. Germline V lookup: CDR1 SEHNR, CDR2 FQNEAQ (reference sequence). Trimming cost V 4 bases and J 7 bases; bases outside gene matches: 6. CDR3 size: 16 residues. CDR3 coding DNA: TGTGCCAGCAGCTCCCGGACAGGGGGCTTGAATTCACCCCTCCACTTT. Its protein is CASSSRTGGLNSPLHF. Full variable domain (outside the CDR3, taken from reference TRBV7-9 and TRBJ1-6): DTGVSQNPRHKITKRGQNVTFRCDPISEHNRLYWYRQTLGQGPEFLTYFQNEAQLEKSRLLSDRFSAERPKGSFSTLEIQRTEQGDSAMYLCASSSRTGGLNSPLHFGNGTRLTVT.

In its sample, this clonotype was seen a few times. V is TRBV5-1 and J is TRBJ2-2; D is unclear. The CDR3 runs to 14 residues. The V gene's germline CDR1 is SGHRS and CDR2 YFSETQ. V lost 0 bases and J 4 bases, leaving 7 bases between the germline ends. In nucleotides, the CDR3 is TGCGCCAGCAGCTTGGAGTTTTCCACCGGGGAGCTGTTTTTT. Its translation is CASSLEFSTGELFF.

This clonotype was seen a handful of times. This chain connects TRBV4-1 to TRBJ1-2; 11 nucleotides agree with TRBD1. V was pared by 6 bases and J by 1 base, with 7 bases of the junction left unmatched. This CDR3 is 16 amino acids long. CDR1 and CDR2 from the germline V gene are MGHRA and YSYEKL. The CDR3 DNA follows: TGCGCCAGCAGTCCTACCGGGACAGGGGGTAACTATGGCTACACCTTC. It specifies CASSPTGTGGNYGYTF.

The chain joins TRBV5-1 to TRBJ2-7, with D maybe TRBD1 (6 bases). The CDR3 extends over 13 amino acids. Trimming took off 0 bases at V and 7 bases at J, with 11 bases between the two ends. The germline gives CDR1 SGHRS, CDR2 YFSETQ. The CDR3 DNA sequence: TGCGCCAGCAGCTTGGAAATCAGGGGTGAGCAGTACTTC. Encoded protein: CASSLEIRGEQYF.

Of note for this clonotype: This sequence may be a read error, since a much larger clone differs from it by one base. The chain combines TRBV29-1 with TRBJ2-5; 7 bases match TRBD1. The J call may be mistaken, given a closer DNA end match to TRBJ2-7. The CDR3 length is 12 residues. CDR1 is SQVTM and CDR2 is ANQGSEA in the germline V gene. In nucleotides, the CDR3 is TGCAGCGATGTTCGGGACAGCTACGAGCAGTACTTC. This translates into CSDVRDSYEQYF.

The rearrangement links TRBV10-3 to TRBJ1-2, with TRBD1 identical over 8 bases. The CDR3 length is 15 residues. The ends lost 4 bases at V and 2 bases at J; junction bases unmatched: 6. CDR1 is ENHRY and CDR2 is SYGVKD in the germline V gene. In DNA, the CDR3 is TGTGCCATCAGTGCCACAGGGGGAACGAACTATGGCTACACCTTC. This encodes CAISATGGTNYGYTF.

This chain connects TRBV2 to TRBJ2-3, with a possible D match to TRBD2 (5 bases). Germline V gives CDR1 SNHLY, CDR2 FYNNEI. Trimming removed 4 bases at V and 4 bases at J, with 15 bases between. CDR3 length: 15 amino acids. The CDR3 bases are TGTGCCAGCAGTGGGACTCTGGGTCGTGCAGATACGCAGTATTTT. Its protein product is CASSGTLGRADTQYF. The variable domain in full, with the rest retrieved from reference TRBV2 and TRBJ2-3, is EPEVTQTPSHQVTQMGQEVILRCVPISNHLYFYWYRQILGQKVEFLVSFYNNEISEKSEIFDDQFSVERPDGSNFTLKIRSTKLEDSAMYFCASSGTLGRADTQYFGPGTRLTVL.

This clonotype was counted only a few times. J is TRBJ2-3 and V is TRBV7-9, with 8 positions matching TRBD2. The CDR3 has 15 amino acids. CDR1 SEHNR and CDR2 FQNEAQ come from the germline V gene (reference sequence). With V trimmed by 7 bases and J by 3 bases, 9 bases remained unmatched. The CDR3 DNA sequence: TGTGCCAGCACCTCGGAGAGCGGGAGAACAGATACGCAGTATTTT. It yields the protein CASTSESGRTDTQYF.

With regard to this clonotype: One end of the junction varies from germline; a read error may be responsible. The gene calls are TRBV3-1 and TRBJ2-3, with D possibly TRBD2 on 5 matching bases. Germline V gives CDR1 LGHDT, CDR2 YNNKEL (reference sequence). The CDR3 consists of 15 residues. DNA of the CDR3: TGCGCCAGCAGCCAATCCAGCGGACGCACAGATACGCAGTATTTT. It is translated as CASSQSSGRTDTQYF.

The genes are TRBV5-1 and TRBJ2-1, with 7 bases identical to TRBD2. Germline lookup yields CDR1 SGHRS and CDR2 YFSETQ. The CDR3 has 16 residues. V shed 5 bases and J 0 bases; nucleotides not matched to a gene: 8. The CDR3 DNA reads TGCGCCAGCAGGCCCGCTCGGGGGGTCTCCTACAATGAGCAGTTCTTC. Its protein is CASRPARGVSYNEQFF.

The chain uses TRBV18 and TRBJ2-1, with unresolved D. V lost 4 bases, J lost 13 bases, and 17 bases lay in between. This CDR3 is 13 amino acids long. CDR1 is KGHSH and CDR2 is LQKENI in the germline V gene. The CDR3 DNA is TGTGCCAGCTCACTCAACCCACAAGAGACCCAGTTCTTC. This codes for CASSLNPQETQFF.

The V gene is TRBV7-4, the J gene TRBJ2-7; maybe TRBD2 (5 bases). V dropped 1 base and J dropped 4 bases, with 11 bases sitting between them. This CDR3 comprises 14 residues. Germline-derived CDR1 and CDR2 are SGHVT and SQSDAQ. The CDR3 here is CASSLVQDWYEQYF. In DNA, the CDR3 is TGTGCCAGCAGCTTAGTGCAGGACTGGTACGAGCAGTACTTC.

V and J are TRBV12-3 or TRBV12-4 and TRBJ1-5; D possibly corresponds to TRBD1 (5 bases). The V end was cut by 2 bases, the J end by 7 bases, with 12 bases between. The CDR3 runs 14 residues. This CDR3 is CASSLRGDEQPQHF. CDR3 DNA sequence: TGTGCCAGCAGTTTAAGAGGGGATGAACAGCCCCAGCATTTT.

CDR3 nucleotide sequence: TGTGCCACCAGTGATTCCCCGTTAGGTGAGCAGTTCTTC. It yields the protein CATSDSPLGEQFF. The chain recombines TRBV24-1 with TRBJ2-1, with D unclear. This CDR3 contains 13 residues. Germline CDR1 KGHDR, CDR2 SFDVKD. Trimming left V 2 bases short and J 9 bases short, with 10 bases between.

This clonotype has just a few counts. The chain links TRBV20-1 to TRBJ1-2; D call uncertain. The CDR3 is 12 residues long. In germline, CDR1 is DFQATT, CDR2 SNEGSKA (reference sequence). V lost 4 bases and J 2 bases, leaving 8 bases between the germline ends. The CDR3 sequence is CSAIARNYGYTF. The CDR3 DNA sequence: TGCAGTGCTATAGCCAGGAACTATGGCTACACCTTC.

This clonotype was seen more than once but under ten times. CDR3: CASSYFGLAGTGETQYF. CDR3 DNA: TGTGCCAGCAGTTACTTTGGACTAGCGGGAACTGGTGAGACCCAGTACTTC. The chain links TRBV6-6 to TRBJ2-5; 12 bases align to TRBD2. The germline V gene encodes CDR1 MNHNY and CDR2 SVGAGI (reference sequence). The CDR3 runs to 17 residues. V shed 1 base and J 5 bases; nucleotides not matched to a gene: 8.

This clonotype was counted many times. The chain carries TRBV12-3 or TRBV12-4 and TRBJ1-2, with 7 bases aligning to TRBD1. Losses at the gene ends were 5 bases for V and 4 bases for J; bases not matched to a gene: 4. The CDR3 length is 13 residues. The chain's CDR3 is CASSPTGIYGYTF. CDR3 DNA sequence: TGTGCCAGCAGTCCGACAGGGATCTATGGCTACACCTTC.

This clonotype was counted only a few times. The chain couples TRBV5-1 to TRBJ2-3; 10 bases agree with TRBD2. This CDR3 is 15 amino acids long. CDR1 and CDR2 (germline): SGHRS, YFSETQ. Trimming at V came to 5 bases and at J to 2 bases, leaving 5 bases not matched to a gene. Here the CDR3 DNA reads TGCGCCAGCAGACGTCTAGCGGGAGCCACAGATACGCAGTATTTT. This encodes CASRRLAGATDTQYF.

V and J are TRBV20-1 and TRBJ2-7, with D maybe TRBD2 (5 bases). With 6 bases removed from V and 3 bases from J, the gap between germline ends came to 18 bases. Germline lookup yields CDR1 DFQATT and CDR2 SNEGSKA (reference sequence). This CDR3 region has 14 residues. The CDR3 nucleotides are TGCAGTGCCCCTATCGCCAAGGGAGTCTACGAGCAGTACTTC. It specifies CSAPIAKGVYEQYF.

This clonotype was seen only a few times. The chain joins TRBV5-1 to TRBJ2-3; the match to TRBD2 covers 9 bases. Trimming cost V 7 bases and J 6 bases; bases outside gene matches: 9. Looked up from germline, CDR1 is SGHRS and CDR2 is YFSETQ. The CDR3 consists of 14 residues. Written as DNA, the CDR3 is TGCGCCAGCCGACTAGCGGCAAAGTGGGATACGCAGTATTTT. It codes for CASRLAAKWDTQYF.

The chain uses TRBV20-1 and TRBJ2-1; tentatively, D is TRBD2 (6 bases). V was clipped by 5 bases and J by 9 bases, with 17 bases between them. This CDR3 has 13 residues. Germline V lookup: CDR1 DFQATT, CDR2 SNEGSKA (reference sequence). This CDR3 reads CSASRTRGSEQFF. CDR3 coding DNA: TGCAGTGCTTCAAGGACGCGGGGCAGTGAGCAGTTCTTC.

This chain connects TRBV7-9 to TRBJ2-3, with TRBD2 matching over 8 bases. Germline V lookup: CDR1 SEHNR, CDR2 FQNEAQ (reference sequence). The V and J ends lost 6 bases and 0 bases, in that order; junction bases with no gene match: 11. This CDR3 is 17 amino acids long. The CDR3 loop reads CASRSSGSLSSTDTQYF. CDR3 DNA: TGTGCCAGCAGGAGCAGCGGGAGTTTAAGTAGCACAGATACGCAGTATTTT.